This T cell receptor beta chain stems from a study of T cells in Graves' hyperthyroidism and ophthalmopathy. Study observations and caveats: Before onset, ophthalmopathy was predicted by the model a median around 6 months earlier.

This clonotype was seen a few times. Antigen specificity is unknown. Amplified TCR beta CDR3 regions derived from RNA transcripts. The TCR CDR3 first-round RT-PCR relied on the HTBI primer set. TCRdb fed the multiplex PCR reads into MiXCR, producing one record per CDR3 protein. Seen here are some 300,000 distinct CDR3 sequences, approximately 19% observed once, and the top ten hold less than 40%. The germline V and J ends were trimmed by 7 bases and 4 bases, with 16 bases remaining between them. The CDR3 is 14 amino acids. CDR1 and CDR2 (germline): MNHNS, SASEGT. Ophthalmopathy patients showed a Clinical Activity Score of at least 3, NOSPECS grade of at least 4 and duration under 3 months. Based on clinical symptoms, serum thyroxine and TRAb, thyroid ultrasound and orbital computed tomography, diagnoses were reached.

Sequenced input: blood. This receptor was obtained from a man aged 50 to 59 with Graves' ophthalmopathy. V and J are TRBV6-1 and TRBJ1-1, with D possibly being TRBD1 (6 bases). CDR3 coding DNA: TGTGCCAGCAAGACGTGGGGGGCGGTCACTGAAGCTTTCTTT. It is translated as CASKTWGAVTEAFF.